Presented here are 20 T cell receptor beta chains from one specimen sequenced in a study of blood T cell repertoires in COVID-19. Some clones are missing from TCRdb's copy, which holds only in-frame ones; the method was immunoSEQ multiplex PCR. The table has 130,000 to 150,000 clones, roughly three quarters seen once. Sequencing used peripheral blood. These receptors were collected from a man aged 55 to 70 with acute or convalescent COVID-19.

The chain links TRBV24-1 to TRBJ2-1; D might be TRBD2 (5 bases). Germline V CDR1 and CDR2: KGHDR, SFDVKD. This CDR3 contains 14 residues. V gave up 5 bases and J gave up 3 bases, with 10 bases separating them. CDR3 bases: TGTGCCACCAGTGGGACTCGAGACTACAATGAGCAGTTCTTC. Protein sequence: CATSGTRDYNEQFF.

The rearrangement links TRBV7-2 to TRBJ2-1, with 9 bases that match TRBD2. After removal of 1 base from V and 4 bases from J, the junction contained 5 bases not matched to a gene. The CDR3 loop spans 16 amino acids. Germline CDR1 and CDR2: SGHTA and FQGNSA. DNA of the CDR3: TGTGCCAGCAGCTTAGTCGCGGGAGGGCTTTACAATGAGCAGTTCTTC. It encodes CASSLVAGGLYNEQFF.

This clone was found a few times. The rearrangement links TRBV18 to TRBJ2-1; 7 nucleotides line up with TRBD2. Per the germline V gene, CDR1 is KGHSH and CDR2 is LQKENI. After removal of 1 base from V and 7 bases from J, the junction contained 10 bases not matched to a gene. The CDR3 loop spans 16 amino acids. CDR3 sequence (DNA): TGTGCCAGCTCACCACTTGGCCCGGGAGGCGGGAATGAGCAGTTCTTC. Translation: CASSPLGPGGGNEQFF. Drawing the rest from reference TRBV18 and TRBJ2-1, the complete variable domain is NAGVMQNPRHLVRRRGQEARLRCSPMKGHSHVYWYRQLPEEGLKFMVYLQKENIIDESGMPKERFSAEFPKEGPSILRIQQVVRGDSAAYFCASSPLGPGGGNEQFFGPGTRLTVL.

The chain combines TRBV28 with TRBJ2-1, with a tentative D call TRBD2 (5 bases). Germline assignment: CDR1 MDHEN and CDR2 SYDVKM. This CDR3 has 15 amino acids. Trimming took off 8 bases at V and 4 bases at J, with 18 bases between the two ends. The chain's CDR3 is CASGPDLDSYNEQFF. In DNA, the CDR3 is TGTGCCAGCGGCCCGGACCTGGACTCGTACAATGAGCAGTTCTTC.

V and J are TRBV7-8 and TRBJ1-2; a possible D gene is TRBD1 (6 bases). V was cut by 2 bases and J by 6 bases, with 13 bases left in between. This CDR3 has 14 amino acids. Germline assignment: CDR1 SGHVS and CDR2 FQNEAQ. In nucleotides, the CDR3 is TGTGCCAGCAGCTTACCGGGACAAAACGATGGCTACACCTTC. It encodes CASSLPGQNDGYTF.

This clone was observed once. The gene calls are TRBV30 and TRBJ1-1; the match to TRBD1 covers 7 bases. Germline V gives CDR1 GTSNPN, CDR2 SVGIG (reference sequence). The CDR3 extends over 13 amino acids. With 3 bases clipped from V and 4 bases from J, the junction kept 5 bases outside the gene matches. CDR3 DNA sequence: TGTGCCTGGAGGGGTTACAGGGGCACTGAAGCTTTCTTT. Protein sequence: CAWRGYRGTEAFF. The complete variable domain, with remaining parts taken from reference TRBV30 and TRBJ1-1, reads SQTIHQWPATLVQPVGSPLSLECTVEGTSNPNLYWYRQAAGRGLQLLFYSVGIGQISSEVPQNLSASRPQDRQFILSSKKLLLSDSGFYLCAWRGYRGTEAFFGQGTRLTVV.

This clone has more than one count but fewer than ten. This chain uses TRBV12-3 or TRBV12-4 with TRBJ1-1; tentative D call: TRBD1 (5 bases). V was pared by 4 bases and J by 6 bases, with 9 bases between. The CDR3 is made up of 12 amino acids. The CDR3 DNA follows: TGTGCCAGCAGTTCAGGGACTGCTGAAGCTTTCTTT. As protein: CASSSGTAEAFF.

The gene calls are TRBV5-8 and TRBJ2-1; tentative D call: TRBD2 (10 bases). V was trimmed by 5 bases and J by 7 bases, leaving 31 bases between them. The length of the CDR3 is 19 residues. Germline V gives CDR1 SGHTS, CDR2 YDEGEE. Here the CDR3 reads CASSFPGQGSGRAGNEQFF. CDR3 DNA: TGTGCCAGCAGTTTCCCGGGACAGGGAAGCGGGAGGGCCGGTAATGAGCAGTTCTTC.

The chain is built from TRBV28 and TRBJ1-5; possible D gene TRBD1, 5 bases. Germline V gene data show CDR1 as MDHEN and CDR2 as SYDVKM. The CDR3 covers 15 residues. The germline V and J ends were trimmed by 6 bases and 2 bases, with 14 bases remaining between them. CDR3: CASSLPQGGNQPQHF. The CDR3 DNA sequence: TGTGCCAGCAGCCTACCCCAGGGCGGCAATCAGCCCCAGCATTTT.

Points on this clone: The junction departs from germline at one end; a sequencing error may be responsible. The chain employs TRBV30 and TRBJ2-7; a weak D match, TRBD2 (7 bases). Germline assignment: CDR1 GTSNPN and CDR2 SVGIG (reference sequence). CDR3 size: 13 residues. The CDR3 DNA is TGTGCCTGGGCGGCGGGGGCTGGGTACGCGCAGTACTTC. Translated, it gives CAWAAGAGYAQYF. Full variable domain (outside the CDR3, taken from reference TRBV30 and TRBJ2-7): SQTIHQWPATLVQPVGSPLSLECTVEGTSNPNLYWYRQAAGRGLQLLFYSVGIGQISSEVPQNLSASRPQDRQFILSSKKLLLSDSGFYLCAWAAGAGYAQYFGPGTRLTVT.

The chain recombines TRBV18 with TRBJ2-2; 8 positions match TRBD1. The CDR3 has 14 amino acids. The V segment lost 8 bases and the J segment 3 bases; nucleotides outside the gene matches: 5. The germline V gene has CDR1 KGHSH and CDR2 LQKENI. As DNA, the CDR3 is TGTGCCAGCACGGGACAGGAGGACACCGGGGAGCTGTTTTTT. Residues: CASTGQEDTGELFF. Full variable domain (remainder filled in from reference TRBV18 and TRBJ2-2): NAGVMQNPRHLVRRRGQEARLRCSPMKGHSHVYWYRQLPEEGLKFMVYLQKENIIDESGMPKERFSAEFPKEGPSILRIQQVVRGDSAAYFCASTGQEDTGELFFGEGSRLTVL.

The V call is TRBV7-8, the J call TRBJ1-3; D perhaps matches TRBD1 (6 bases). Looked up from germline, CDR1 is SGHVS and CDR2 is FQNEAQ. V was trimmed by 1 base and J by 4 bases, leaving 8 bases between them. The CDR3 is made up of 14 amino acids. The CDR3 DNA reads TGTGCCAGCAGCTTAGGAACAGGGGGAAACACCATATATTTT. The encoded protein is CASSLGTGGNTIYF.

CDR3 in DNA: TGTGCCAGCAGTTACGAGCCGGACAGGGTGAACACTGAAGCTTTCTTT. Translated, it gives CASSYEPDRVNTEAFF. The chain links TRBV6-6 to TRBJ1-1; 8 bases are a match to TRBD1. Trimming cost V 2 bases and J 0 bases; bases outside gene matches: 5. The germline gives CDR1 MNHNY, CDR2 SVGAGI (reference sequence). CDR3 size: 16 residues.

The chain employs TRBV6-5 and TRBJ1-1, with TRBD1 matching 8 bases. The CDR3 totals 13 residues. With 4 bases clipped from V and 7 bases from J, the junction kept 5 bases outside the gene matches. Germline-derived CDR1 and CDR2 are MNHEY and SVGAGI. The CDR3 is CASSSRTGFEAFF. The CDR3 DNA reads TGTGCCAGCAGTTCCCGGACAGGGTTTGAAGCTTTCTTT.

The chain combines TRBV10-3 with TRBJ2-1; perhaps TRBD2 as D (5 bases). Trimming removed 0 bases at V and 10 bases at J, with 19 bases between. CDR3 length: 16 residues. CDR1 and CDR2 (germline): ENHRY, SYGVKD. The CDR3 sequence is CAISESAGGPLGEQFF. In DNA, the CDR3 is TGTGCCATCAGTGAGTCGGCTGGCGGGCCCCTGGGGGAGCAGTTCTTC.

The chain is built from TRBV9 and TRBJ1-6; TRBD1 is a possible D gene (5 bases). Trimming cost V 0 bases and J 3 bases, with 13 bases left between them. The CDR3 has 17 amino acids. Germline CDR1 SGDLS, CDR2 YYNGEE. The CDR3 nucleotides read TGTGCCAGCAGCGTAGCTACGGGGGGGGACTATAATTCACCCCTCCACTTT. It yields the protein CASSVATGGDYNSPLHF.

This chain uses TRBV4-1 with TRBJ2-3, with TRBD2 identical over 11 bases. Germline V lookup: CDR1 MGHRA, CDR2 YSYEKL. Trimming removed 4 bases from V and 5 bases from J; junction bases left unmatched: 11. The CDR3 length is 17 residues. The CDR3 spells CASSLSIAGGPGDTQYF. The CDR3 DNA reads TGCGCCAGCAGCCTTTCGATAGCGGGAGGGCCTGGAGATACGCAGTATTTT.

This chain uses TRBV23-1 with TRBJ2-2; D not resolved. TRBV23-1 is reported as an ORF; its role is uncertain. V was clipped by 6 bases and J by 6 bases, with 11 bases between them. CDR3 length equals 13 residues. The CDR3 is CASSRKAAGELFF. In DNA form, the CDR3 reads TGCGCCAGCAGCCGCAAAGCCGCCGGGGAGCTGTTTTTT.

Turning to this clone: The limits of the CDR3 on the DNA are not certain, so only TCRdb's listed CDR3 is given. This chain joins TRBV5-8 and TRBJ2-2; TRBD2 reflects the table's D call only, with no check against the DNA. Germline V gives CDR1 SGHTS, CDR2 YDEGEE. Ends included, the CDR3 has 14 residues. The CDR3 sequence: CASTPLLRAGELFF.

The gene calls are TRBV5-1 and TRBJ1-1, with 8 bases lining up with TRBD1. Germline V lookup: CDR1 SGHRS, CDR2 YFSETQ. V was pared by 4 bases and J by 5 bases, with 4 bases of the junction left unmatched. The CDR3 extends over 13 amino acids. Here the CDR3 reads CASSPGGRTEAFF. CDR3 sequence (DNA): TGCGCCAGCAGCCCAGGGGGCAGGACTGAAGCTTTCTTT.